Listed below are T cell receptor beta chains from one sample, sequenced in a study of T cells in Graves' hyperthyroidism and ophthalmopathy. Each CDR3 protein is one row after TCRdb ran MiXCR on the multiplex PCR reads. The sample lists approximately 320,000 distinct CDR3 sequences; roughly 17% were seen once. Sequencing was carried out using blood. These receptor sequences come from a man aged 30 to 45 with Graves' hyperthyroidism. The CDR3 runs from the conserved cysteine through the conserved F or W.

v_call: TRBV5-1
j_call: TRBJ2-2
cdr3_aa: CASTVDRTDTGELFF

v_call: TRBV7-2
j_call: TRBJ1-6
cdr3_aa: CASSRTQSSYNSPLHF

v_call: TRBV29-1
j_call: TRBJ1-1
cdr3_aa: CSVEEFGGEAFF

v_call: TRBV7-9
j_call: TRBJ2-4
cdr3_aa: CASSLSGGVQYF

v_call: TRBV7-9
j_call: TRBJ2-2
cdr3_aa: CASAPRGQGSFSGELFF

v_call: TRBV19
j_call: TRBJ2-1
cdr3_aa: CATGPPSEQFF

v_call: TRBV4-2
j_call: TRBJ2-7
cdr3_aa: CASSQGPSAGLYYEQYF

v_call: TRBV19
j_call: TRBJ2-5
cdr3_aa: CASSPRHGQETQYF

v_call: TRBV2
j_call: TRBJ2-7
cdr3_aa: CASSDRDRGNYEQYF

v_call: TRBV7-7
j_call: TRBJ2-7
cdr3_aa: CASSPTEKTGDEQYF

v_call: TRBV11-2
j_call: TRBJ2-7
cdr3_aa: CASSFFIEQDPYEQYF

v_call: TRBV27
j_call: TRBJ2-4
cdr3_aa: CASSLSAENIQYF

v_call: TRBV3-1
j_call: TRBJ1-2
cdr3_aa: CASSPRTGGPVGGYTF

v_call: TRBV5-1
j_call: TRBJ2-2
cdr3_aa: CASSLAGELFF

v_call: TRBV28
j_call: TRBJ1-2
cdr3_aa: CASSLNPGQAVGYGYTF

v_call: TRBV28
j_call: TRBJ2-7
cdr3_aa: CASRPAGVRNEQYF

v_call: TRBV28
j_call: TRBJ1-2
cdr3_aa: CAILRPQGANYGYTF

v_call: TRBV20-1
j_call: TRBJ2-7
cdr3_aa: CSAGTSGISYEQYF

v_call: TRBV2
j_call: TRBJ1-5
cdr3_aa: CASKNNRGQVQPQHF

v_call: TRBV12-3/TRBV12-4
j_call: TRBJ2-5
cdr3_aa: CASSFEEGQGQYF

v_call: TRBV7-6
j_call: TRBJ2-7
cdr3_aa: CASSLQSNPIYEQYF

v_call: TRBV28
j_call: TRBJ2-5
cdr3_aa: CASSLELSPRTGKETQYF

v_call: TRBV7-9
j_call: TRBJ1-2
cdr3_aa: CASSRQGTAMGYTF

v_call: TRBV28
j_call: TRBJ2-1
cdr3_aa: CASSLGLAGRYEQFF

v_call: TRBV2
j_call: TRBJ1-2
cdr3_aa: CASSPYPTGAGGYTF

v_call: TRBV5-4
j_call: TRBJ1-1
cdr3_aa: CASSRIENTEAFF

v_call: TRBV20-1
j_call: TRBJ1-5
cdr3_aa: CSGHPAGGNQPQHF

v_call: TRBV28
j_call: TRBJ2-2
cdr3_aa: CASSLSKTGELFF

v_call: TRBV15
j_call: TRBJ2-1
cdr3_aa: CATSERGGGEYNEQFF

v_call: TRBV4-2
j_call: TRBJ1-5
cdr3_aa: CASSQDLGNHQPQHF

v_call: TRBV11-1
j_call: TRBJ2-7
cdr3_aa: CASSPDRGRSYEQYF